This T cell receptor (beta chain) was found in a study of cytomegalovirus exposure and HLA in healthy donors. The study, taken as a whole, reports: Evidence from a later analysis indicated that most CMV-associated TCR beta chains looked HLA-restricted. Highly shared sequence variants in one cluster were likely a sequencing artifact. Presence/absence analyses rested on an assumption that sequencing depth was roughly uniform across donors. As was reported, the classifier diagnosed cytomegalovirus status with high specificity and sensitivity.

About this clone itself: The antigen remains unidentified. Other DNA variants within this sample encode the same CDR3.

Vbeta (60) and Jbeta (13) primers were used in the PCR. Assay: immunoSEQ multiplex PCR; the TCRdb copy retains only in-frame clones and omits some. The profile shows about 160,000 clones, around 80% of them singletons. After removal of 1 base from V and 7 bases from J, the junction contained 4 bases not matched to a gene. CDR1 and CDR2 (germline): SEHNR, FQNEAQ (reference sequence). There are 13 residues in the CDR3. This TCR was recovered from a male donor in good health and CMV-seropositive. The chain is built from TRBV7-9 and TRBJ2-7; 7 bases match TRBD2. Sequenced: PBMCs. The CDR3 nucleotides are TGTGCCAGCAGCTTAGGGGGGGGGTATGAGCAGTACTTC. This encodes CASSLGGGYEQYF. Combining the CDR3 with reference TRBV7-9 and TRBJ2-7 gives the whole variable domain DTGVSQNPRHKITKRGQNVTFRCDPISEHNRLYWYRQTLGQGPEFLTYFQNEAQLEKSRLLSDRFSAERPKGSFSTLEIQRTEQGDSAMYLCASSLGGGYEQYFGPGTRLTVT.